The T cell receptor beta chain under discussion was sequenced for a study of blood T cell repertoires in COVID-19 (dated by TCRdb to the early 2020s). Background on the whole study: Samples from collaborators originated in the United States, Italy and Spain and spanned both the acute and convalescent phases of COVID-19. The repertoires were released in a freely available public database intended as a resource for research on the immune response to SARS-CoV-2. The samples were drawn from two sources: the first 160 participants of the ongoing ImmuneRACE study, and about 1,300 subjects contributed by 6 global collaborators. The material from the prospective study consisted of cDNA or gDNA derived from T cells, B-cell-depleted T cells, or PBMCs. Sample metadata almost always included a de-identified subject ID, COVID-19 status, age in years and sex. The dataset comprised deeply sampled blood TCRbeta repertoires from subjects exposed to, actively infected with, or recovered from COVID-19. HLA class I and class II types, where available, came from metadata supplied by the sample provider rather than from assay-based typing. Beyond this particular receptor, the publication reports: Clinical and demographic metadata were provided uncurated, with the amount varying by source and participant.

The immunoSEQ Assay, a bias-controlled multiplex PCR, was used to amplify TCRbeta CDR3 regions from genomic DNA. In the paper's pipeline: The number of nucleated cells in each sample was estimated by amplification of reference gene primers within the assay. To quantify the absolute abundance of each unique TCRbeta CDR3 rearrangement, sequence reads were collapsed and filtered. For each sample, productive Simpson clonality was calculated as the square root of Simpson's diversity index across productive rearrangements. TCRdb mirrors the immuneACCESS table, restricted to in-frame sequences. Some clones are absent from its copies; in checked studies, under half trace to an unresolved V gene, and the reason for the others is unknown. V, J and clone size reflect that table, while D and trimming were determined from the DNA. The sample contains about 210,000 clones, around 86% of them found a single time. The top ten clones comprise roughly 5.5% of the sample.

Via the germline V gene, CDR1 is SGHTA and CDR2 FQGTGA. The germline V and J ends show losses of 3 bases and 2 bases respectively, and no gene match explains 6 bases of the junction. From the cysteine through the phenylalanine, the CDR3 covers 15 amino acids. Only CDR3 DNA remains: 45 bases, in frame from the first base. In this sample, this clone turned up a few times. Its antigen target is currently unknown. Per-nucleotide qualities are absent, and no much larger clonotype sits a single base away. One collaborating source in Seattle enrolled patients while the patients were actively infected and followed the patients over time throughout the course of disease. Each collaborating institution followed its own protocols to collect whole blood in K2EDTA tubes. For TCRbeta analysis, collaborators shipped samples as frozen whole blood, isolated PBMCs, or DNA extracted from either of those sample types.

Sequencing used peripheral blood. The TCR was taken from a woman in her sixties or seventies with COVID-19, enrolled during active disease. The V gene is TRBV7-3 and the J gene is TRBJ2-7; 8 nucleotides in the junction match TRBD2. The CDR3 protein sequence reads: CASSLGAGVAYEQYF. The DNA is as follows: TGTGCCAGCAGCTTGGGAGCGGGAGTCGCCTACGAGCAGTACTTC.